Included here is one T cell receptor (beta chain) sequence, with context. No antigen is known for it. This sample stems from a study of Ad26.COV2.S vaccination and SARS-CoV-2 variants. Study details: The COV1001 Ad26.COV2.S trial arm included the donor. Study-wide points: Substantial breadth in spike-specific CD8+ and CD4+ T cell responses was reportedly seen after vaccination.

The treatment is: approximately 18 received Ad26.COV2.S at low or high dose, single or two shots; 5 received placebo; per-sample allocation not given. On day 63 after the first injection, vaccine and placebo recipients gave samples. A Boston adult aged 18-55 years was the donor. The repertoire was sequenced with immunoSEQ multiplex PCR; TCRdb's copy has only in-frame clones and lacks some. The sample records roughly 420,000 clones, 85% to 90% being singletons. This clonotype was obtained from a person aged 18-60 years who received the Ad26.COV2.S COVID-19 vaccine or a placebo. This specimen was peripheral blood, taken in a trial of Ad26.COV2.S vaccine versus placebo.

The CDR3 nucleotides are TGTGCCAGCAGCTTTCCCGGATCACCTCCCTACGAGCAGTACTTC. Protein: CASSFPGSPPYEQYF. V gene TRBV7-2 combines with J gene TRBJ2-7; no firm D call. Per the germline V gene, CDR1 is SGHTA and CDR2 is FQGNSA. The length of the CDR3 is 15 residues. The V end lost 3 bases, the J end lost 2 bases, and 14 bases lay between the germline ends.